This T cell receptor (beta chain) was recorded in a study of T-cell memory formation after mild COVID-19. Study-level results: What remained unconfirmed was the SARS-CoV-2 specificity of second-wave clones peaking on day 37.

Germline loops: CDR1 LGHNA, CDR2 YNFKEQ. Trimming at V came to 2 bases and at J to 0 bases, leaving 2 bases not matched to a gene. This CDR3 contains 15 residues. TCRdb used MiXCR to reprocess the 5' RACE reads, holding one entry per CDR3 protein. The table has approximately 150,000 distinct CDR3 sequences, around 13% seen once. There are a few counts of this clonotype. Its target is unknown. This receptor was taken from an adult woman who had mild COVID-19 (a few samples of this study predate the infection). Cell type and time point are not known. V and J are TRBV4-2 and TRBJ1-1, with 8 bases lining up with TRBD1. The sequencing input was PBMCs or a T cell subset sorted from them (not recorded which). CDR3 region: CASSQTGQVNTEAFF. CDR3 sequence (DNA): TGTGCCAGCAGCCAAACGGGACAGGTGAACACTGAAGCTTTCTTT.